This TCR beta chain was captured by sequencing in a study of blood T cell repertoires in COVID-19. Study in general: From T cells, B-cell-depleted T cells, or PBMCs came the material, which was cDNA or gDNA.

Seattle's enrolled individuals joined amid active infection and were then monitored longitudinally. V shed 2 bases and J shed 2 bases, with 19 bases lying between them. The CDR3 covers 17 residues. Looked up from germline, CDR1 is SGHRS and CDR2 is YFSETQ. How the authors handled the data: The authors estimated nucleated cell counts from reference gene primer amplification. Sequenced by immunoSEQ multiplex PCR; TCRdb stores in-frame clones only, minus some. D and trimming come from the DNA, and the V and J calls and clone size come from that table. The data show approximately 120,000 clones, roughly 80% seen once.

The TCR originated in a man older than 75 with COVID-19, enrolled during active disease. The sample consisted of peripheral blood. V is TRBV5-1 and J is TRBJ2-5, with TRBD2 as a possible D gene (6 bases). CDR3 sequence: CASSFSPLPAGQETQYF. In DNA form, the CDR3 reads TGCGCCAGCAGCTTTTCCCCCTTGCCCGCGGGGCAAGAGACCCAGTACTTC.